The table lists the clone carrying this TCR beta chain with a few counts. The antigen is not known. The data derive from a study of early T cells in non-severe SARS-CoV-2 infection. This CDR3 spans 14 amino acids. The V end was cut by 5 bases, the J end by 8 bases, with 18 bases between. The V gene's germline CDR1 is SEHNR and CDR2 FQNEAQ (reference sequence). Study results and limitations: Comparison of clonotypes with VDJdb favored anti-spike CD8 responses while missing private and CD4 specificities.

TCRdb re-called the 5' RACE reads through MiXCR, storing one row per CDR3 protein. The sample has approximately 35,000 distinct CDR3 sequences; approximately 5% are singletons. The receptor comes from an adult who was a healthcare worker with PCR-confirmed SARS-CoV-2 infection or an uninfected control (not recorded which). The sequenced sample consisted of whole blood. The rearrangement uses TRBV7-9 and TRBJ1-2; D is unclear. CDR3 in amino acids: CASSQPAEMWGYTF. CDR3 coding DNA: TGTGCCAGCAGCCAGCCAGCTGAGATGTGGGGCTACACCTTC.